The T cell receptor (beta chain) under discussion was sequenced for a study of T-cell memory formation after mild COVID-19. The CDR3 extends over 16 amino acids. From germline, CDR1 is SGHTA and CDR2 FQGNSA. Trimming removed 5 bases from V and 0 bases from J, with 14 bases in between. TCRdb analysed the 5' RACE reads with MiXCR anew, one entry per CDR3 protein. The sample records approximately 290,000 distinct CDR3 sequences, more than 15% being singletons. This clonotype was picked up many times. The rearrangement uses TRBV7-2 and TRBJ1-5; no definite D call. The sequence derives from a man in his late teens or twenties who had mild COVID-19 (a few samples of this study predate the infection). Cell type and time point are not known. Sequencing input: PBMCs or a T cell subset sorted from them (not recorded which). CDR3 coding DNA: TGTGCCAGCAGCCCTTCTACGATCCATAGCAATCAGCCCCAGCATTTT. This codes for CASSPSTIHSNQPQHF.